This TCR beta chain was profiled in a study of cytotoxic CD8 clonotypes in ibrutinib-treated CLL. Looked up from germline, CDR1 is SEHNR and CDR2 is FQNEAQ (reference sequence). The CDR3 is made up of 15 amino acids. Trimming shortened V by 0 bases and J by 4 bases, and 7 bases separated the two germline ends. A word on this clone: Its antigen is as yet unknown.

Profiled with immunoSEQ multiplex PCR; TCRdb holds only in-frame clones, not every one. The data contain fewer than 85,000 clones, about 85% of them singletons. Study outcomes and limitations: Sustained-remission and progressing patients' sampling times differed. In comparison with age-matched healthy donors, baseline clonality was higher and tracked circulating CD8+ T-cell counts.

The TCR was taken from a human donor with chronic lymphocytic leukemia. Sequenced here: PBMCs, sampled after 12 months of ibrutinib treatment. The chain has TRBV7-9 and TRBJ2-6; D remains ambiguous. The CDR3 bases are TGTGCCAGCAGCTTAGCCCCCCAGGGGGCCAACGTCCTGACTTTC. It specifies CASSLAPQGANVLTF.